This T cell receptor beta chain was captured by sequencing in a study of T-cell memory formation after mild COVID-19 (dated by TCRdb to 2020 to 2022). Concerning the study at large: TCR sequence clusters from the two donors were largely donor specific. Longitudinal TCRalpha and TCRbeta repertoire sequencing tracked T-cell clones expanding and contracting after mild COVID-19 in two donors. The cohort comprised two young, previously healthy adult volunteers, one female and one male. Paper-wide results and their limitations: The study included only a couple of mild cases, and larger cohorts that include severe cases with pre-infection samples were judged to be necessary. Contracting CD4+ clones appeared mostly in the CM and EM memory subsets, whereas CD8+ clones were enriched in EMRA. From day 15 to 85, contracting clones showed balanced CD4/CD8 phenotypes, whereas a second wave of clones that expanded from day 15 to 37 leaned towards CD4+. SARS-CoV-2 specificity was not confirmed for the second-wave clones peaking on day 37. Some responding clones were found in pre-infection memory, which suggests that pre-existing cross-reactive memory T cells took part in the SARS-CoV-2 response.

Ficoll-Paque density gradient centrifugation was used to isolate PBMCs. The germline V gene (reference sequence) sets CDR1 to DFQATT and CDR2 to SNEGSKA. The CDR3 sequence holds 15 residues, the cysteine and phenylalanine included. Only the CDR3 region is kept as DNA, spanning 45 bases read in frame from base 1. Trimming accounts for 5 bases at V and 7 bases at J, while the number of junction bases matched to no gene is 10. Reads for this sample came from an Illumina NovaSeq 6000. TCRalpha and TCRbeta cDNA libraries were built by 5'RACE with constant-segment primers, adding sample barcodes and unique molecular identifiers. RNA was extracted from every sample with Trizol reagent. Library amplification was performed in two PCR steps, and a second sample barcode and Illumina TruSeq adapters were introduced in the second step. Sequencing of the libraries was done on an Illumina NovaSeq, producing 2 x 150 bp paired-end reads. Processing in the source paper ran as follows. Reads were demultiplexed and collapsed into UMI-guided consensus sequences with migec v1.2.7. Using mixcr v2.1.11, the UMI consensuses were aligned to TRA and TRB V and J templates and assembled into clonotypes. A clonotype was counted as expanded or contracted only when both edgeR and NoisET called the clonotype significant, with the noise models trained on biological replicates. For edgeR calls, the thresholds were a false discovery rate-adjusted p below 0.01 and a log2 fold-change of 1. As an exploratory analysis of dynamics, PCA with hierarchical clustering was applied to max-normalized trajectories of the 1000 most abundant clonotypes. The CD4 or CD8 phenotype of responding clones was assigned using the separately sequenced CD4+ and CD8+ repertoires. Through fastp at Q25 and MiXCR, TCRdb rebuilt clones from the public reads, retaining in-frame beta chains. Rows merge per CDR3 protein into single entries with the most common DNA and genes. Here the V and J calls rest on TCRdb's processing, not on the authors' analysis. The sample table holds 110,000 or so distinct CDR3 sequences, of which about a fifth were seen once. About 42% of the sample is taken by the ten largest.

Details on this clonotype: Its antigen is not yet known. No base quality information exists; no much larger clone differs at one position.

This receptor was identified in a man younger than 35 who had mild COVID-19 (a few samples of this study predate the infection). The sample titles of this study are shuffled in the database, so cell type and time point are left out; the donor was told from shared clones. Sequencing was done on a sample of PBMCs or a T cell subset sorted from them (not recorded which). Here the chain combines TRBV20-1 and TRBJ2-1; the central 11 bases match TRBD2. The encoded CDR3 is CSARGTSGDMNEQFF. The DNA sequence is TGCAGTGCTCGTGGGACTAGCGGTGACATGAATGAGCAGTTCTTC.